The T cell receptor beta chain under discussion was sequenced for a study of T cells in Graves' hyperthyroidism and ophthalmopathy. For the study at large: The blood sample was taken at first diagnosis, before treatment began. Points from the study as a whole: Ophthalmopathy onset followed model prediction by a median approximately 7 months. Among clonotypes expanded in thyroid above 0.001, most were also found in blood.

Amplification yielded TCR beta CDR3 regions, with RNA transcripts as the source. First-round RT-PCR targeting the TCR CDR3 was performed with the HTBI primer set. MiXCR was run by TCRdb on the multiplex PCR reads, yielding one entry per CDR3 protein. The sample lists a few hundred thousand distinct CDR3 sequences, around 16% seen once, with around 7.5% in the top ten. Looked up from germline, CDR1 is MNHEY and CDR2 is SMNVEV (reference sequence). Trimming pared 7 bases from V and 6 bases from J, leaving 16 bases between. The CDR3 length is 14 residues. In the case of this clonotype: Its matching antigen is unknown. This may be a read error, as it is one base from a much larger clone.

This TCR was sampled from a woman younger than 45 with Graves' hyperthyroidism. Sequenced material: blood. V and J are TRBV27 and TRBJ1-5; D might be TRBD1 (6 bases). The CDR3 DNA reads as TGTGCCAGCAAGTTGGGGGGCGATGGTCAGCCCCAGCATTTT. This codes for CASKLGGDGQPQHF.